Reported below is one T cell receptor (beta chain). The table lists this clonotype with many counts. Its antigen is unknown. The input lacks base qualities; no much larger clone sits a single base away. TCR beta CDR3 regions were amplified from RNA transcripts. For the first round of RT-PCR on the TCR CDR3, the HTBI primer set was used together with the Qiagen OneStep RT-PCR kit. Libraries were constructed in a second round of multiplex PCR, after which size selection and purification were carried out. The libraries were sequenced on an Illumina HiSeq2000 using paired-end 100 bp reads. As for how the authors treated the data: SOAPnuke was used to process the raw data, with reads discarded if the reads contained adapters or uncalled bases, had a mean Phred below 15, or lacked an exact constant-primer or identifier match. High-quality paired reads were merged using COPE v1.2.5, and each unique nucleotide sequence was defined as a clonotype. MiTCR v1.1 was used to align clonotypes to the IMGT TRBV, TRBD and TRBJ reference segments. Analysis was restricted to V-J combinations with a frequency above 0.0001, which covered 99.2% of repertoires. A TCS score was defined as the ratio between F50 (clonal expansion) and ExV (chaos), using BLOSUM62-based TCRdist between CDR3 peptides within each V-J. Welch's t-statistics and random forest reduced fewer than 550 V-J features to about 13, which were used in a naive Bayes classifier (R e1071). TCRdb itself trimmed the public reads at Q25 with fastp, ran MiXCR and retained productive beta chains. Here each entry gathers all rows of one CDR3 protein and keeps the most common genes and DNA. Clone size and V and J calls follow TCRdb, not the original study. The sample yields 550,000 to 650,000 distinct CDR3 sequences; around 15% were counted once. The ten largest clones capture around 14% of the sample.

The data are from a study of T cells in Graves' hyperthyroidism and ophthalmopathy (dated by TCRdb to the late 2010s). Background on the whole study: Peripheral blood was sampled at the time of initial diagnosis, prior to any treatment. To identify TCR V-J signatures that set the groups apart, the researchers used a discovery cohort of about a hundred patients, made up of fewer than 50 with Graves' ophthalmopathy and about 59 with stable Graves' hyperthyroidism. Prospective prediction of ophthalmopathy was tested in an independent validation cohort of approximately 19 hyperthyroidism patients and some 17 patients who later progressed to ophthalmopathy. The roughly 91 discovery patients were randomly divided into training and test sets at a 7:3 ratio. In about 6 Graves' hyperthyroidism patients, the study also compared T-cell repertoires from thyroid tissue with T-cell repertoires from blood. After blood sampling, hyperthyroidism patients were treated with methimazole at a starting dose of 30 mg daily, and ophthalmopathy patients were treated with high-dose intravenous methylprednisolone. The paper describes TCR Vbeta CDR3 sequencing of 140 or so peripheral blood samples, made up of 43 ophthalmopathy patients, 70 to 75 hyperthyroidism patients and about 17 progressor patients. Points the paper makes about the study in general: A 13 V-J signature model separated ophthalmopathy from stable hyperthyroidism, with 87.88% sensitivity and 81.08% specificity in cross-validation and 80%/75% in testing. Most expanded thyroid clonotypes (frequency above 0.001) were also found in blood, which suggests that blood repertoires may mirror thyroid immune responses. No statistical method was used to fix the sample size in advance, and group allocation was not hidden from the investigators. In validation, the model predicted progression to ophthalmopathy a median of roughly six months before onset, with approximately 68% sensitivity and about 72% specificity.

Stable Graves' hyperthyroidism was defined as the absence of progression to ophthalmopathy over 18 months of follow-up. Hyperthyroidism patients were newly diagnosed, with disease duration under 2 months, and aged 18 to 65 years. The study excluded patients with uncontrolled infections, other autoimmune diseases, pregnancy or lactation. Diagnoses were based on clinical symptoms, serum thyroxine and TRAb, thyroid ultrasound and orbital computed tomography. PBMCs were separated from under 11 ml of fresh peripheral blood using Ficoll-Paque density gradient centrifugation. Trizol reagent was used to extract total RNA, and RNA quality was then checked on an Agilent 2100 Bioanalyzer. V loses 2 bases at its end and J loses 6 bases; junction bases beyond the gene matches: 7. The CDR1 and CDR2 encoded by the germline V gene (reference sequence) are DFQATT and SNEGSKA. Measured from the cysteine to the phenylalanine, the CDR3 is 14 residues long. Solely the CDR3 DNA is kept, with 42 bases framed from the first base.

Sequences were obtained from blood. The chain couples TRBV20-1 to TRBJ1-5; 7 middle bases align to TRBD1. The receptor was isolated from a woman aged 40 to 50 with Graves' hyperthyroidism. CDR3 sequence: CSARQTGYLQPQHF. The DNA sequence reads TGCAGTGCTAGACAGACAGGGTACCTTCAGCCCCAGCATTTT.